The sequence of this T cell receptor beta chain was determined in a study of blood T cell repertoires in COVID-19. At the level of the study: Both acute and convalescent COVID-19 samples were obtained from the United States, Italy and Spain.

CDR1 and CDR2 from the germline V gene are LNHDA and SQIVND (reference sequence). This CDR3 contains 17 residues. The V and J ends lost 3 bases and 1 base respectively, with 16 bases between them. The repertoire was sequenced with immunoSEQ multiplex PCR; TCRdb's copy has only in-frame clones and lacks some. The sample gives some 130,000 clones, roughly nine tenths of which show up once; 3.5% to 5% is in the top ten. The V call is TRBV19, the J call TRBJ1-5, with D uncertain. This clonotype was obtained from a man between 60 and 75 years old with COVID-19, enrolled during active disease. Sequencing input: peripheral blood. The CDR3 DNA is TGTGCCAGTAGTATGGGCAACTCTTACTTCAGCAATCAGCCCCAGCATTTT. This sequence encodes CASSMGNSYFSNQPQHF.